This passage covers 29 T cell receptor beta chains from one sample sequenced in a study of identical twins. TCRdb reprocessed the 5' RACE reads with MiXCR, giving one entry per CDR3 protein. Altogether about 190,000 distinct CDR3 sequences are present, 15% to 20% being singletons, with the ten largest covering roughly two fifths. These same records also appear under a second study, on T cells expressing NK-cell markers.

The sample taken for sequencing was CD8+ T cells sorted from blood. These receptors came from a woman aged 18-30 years in good health.

This clonotype has a handful of counts. The chain uses TRBV27 and TRBJ1-3; D uncertain. This CDR3 comprises 12 residues. Germline V gives CDR1 MNHEY, CDR2 SMNVEV (reference sequence). The CDR3 DNA reads as TGTGCGAGTGGAGGGAGTCGAAACACCATATATTTT. Residues: CASGGSRNTIYF.

This clonotype was detected only a few times. The CDR3 DNA reads TGCAGTGCCGGGAGCGGGAGAACACGCAATGAGCAGTTCTTC. Encoded protein: CSAGSGRTRNEQFF. The chain carries TRBV20-1 and TRBJ2-1; 8 positions agree with TRBD2. Germline CDR1 reads DFQATT; CDR2 reads SNEGSKA (reference sequence). CDR3 length: 14 amino acids. V lost 6 bases and J lost 6; bases outside the gene matches: 10.

The chain links TRBV9 to TRBJ2-7, with 8 bases that match TRBD2. This CDR3 comprises 15 residues. Unmatched junction bases numbered 2, after V lost 0 bases and J lost 0 bases. From germline, CDR1 is SGDLS and CDR2 YYNGEE. The DNA of the CDR3 is TGTGCCAGCAGCGTAGGGACTAGCCACTCCTACGAGCAGTACTTC. Its translation is CASSVGTSHSYEQYF.

This chain joins TRBV9 and TRBJ2-6, with D possibly being TRBD2 (5 bases). Germline loops: CDR1 SGDLS, CDR2 YYNGEE. V lost 0 bases and J lost 1, with 11 bases in between. The CDR3 length is 17 residues. CDR3 sequence (DNA): TGTGCCAGCAGCGTAGGCGTCGGGGAATCTGGGGCCAACGTCCTGACTTTC. Its translation is CASSVGVGESGANVLTF.

The chain is built from TRBV6-5 and TRBJ2-1, with 7 nucleotides matching TRBD1. This CDR3 has 15 amino acids. Per germline, CDR1 MNHEY and CDR2 SVGAGI. After removal of 0 bases from V and 3 bases from J, the junction contained 2 bases not matched to a gene. In DNA, the CDR3 is TGTGCCAGCAGTTACTCAAGGACAGGCTACAATGAGCAGTTCTTC. This sequence encodes CASSYSRTGYNEQFF.

This chain joins TRBV11-2 and TRBJ2-7, with 8 bases fitting TRBD2. The CDR3 runs to 13 residues. Germline CDR1 reads SGHAT; CDR2 reads FQNNGV. Trimming at V came to 5 bases and at J to 7 bases, leaving 7 bases not matched to a gene. CDR3 loop: CASSPTAGGEQYF. The DNA of the CDR3 is TGTGCCAGCAGCCCTACCGCGGGGGGAGAGCAGTACTTC.

The V and J genes are TRBV9 and TRBJ2-7; D is possibly TRBD2 (6 bases). The CDR3 covers 16 residues. Trimming removed 4 bases from V and 5 bases from J, with 22 bases in between. Germline CDR1 SGDLS, CDR2 YYNGEE. The CDR3 DNA is TGTGCCAGCAGCCCGACCTCCAGACTAGTTCACCACGAGCAGTACTTC. Protein sequence: CASSPTSRLVHHEQYF.

The rearrangement joins TRBV27 to TRBJ2-7, with 10 bases identical to TRBD2. The CDR3 runs 15 residues. CDR1 is MNHEY and CDR2 is SMNVEV in the germline V gene (reference sequence). Trimming removed 5 bases from V and 7 bases from J; junction bases left unmatched: 11. For the CDR3, the DNA is TGTGCCAGCAGTCCCAGACTAGCGGGTGCGGGGGAGCAGTACTTC. Amino acids: CASSPRLAGAGEQYF.

This clonotype showed up many times. The gene calls are TRBV27 and TRBJ2-1; no clear D. CDR1 and CDR2 (germline): MNHEY, SMNVEV (reference sequence). This CDR3 contains 16 residues. The V end was cut by 0 bases, the J end by 4 bases, with 13 bases between. For the CDR3, the DNA is TGTGCCAGCAGTTTATCTATTGGGAATGGGTACAATGAGCAGTTCTTC. Encoded protein: CASSLSIGNGYNEQFF.

This clonotype was seen at least ten times. V gene TRBV7-8 combines with J gene TRBJ1-1; no reliable D call. Germline V gives CDR1 SGHVS, CDR2 FQNEAQ. With 5 bases removed from V and 4 bases from J, the gap between germline ends came to 20 bases. This CDR3 is 16 amino acids long. The CDR3 loop reads CASSSKILGGGTEAFF. The CDR3 DNA sequence: TGTGCCAGCAGCAGTAAAATACTCGGAGGCGGCACTGAAGCTTTCTTT.

This rearrangement joins TRBV11-2 to TRBJ2-1, with D perhaps TRBD1 (7 bases). The CDR3 is 20 residues long. Germline loops: CDR1 SGHAT, CDR2 FQNNGV. V lost 3 bases to trimming and J lost 5 bases, with 29 bases between them. The CDR3 nucleotides read TGTGCCAGCAGCTTTCCCCCGTGGGGACAGCCACAATCGGGGGACAATGAGCAGTTCTTC. Protein: CASSFPPWGQPQSGDNEQFF.

The chain has TRBV29-1 and TRBJ2-3; D perhaps matches TRBD2 (6 bases). The germline V gene has CDR1 SQVTM and CDR2 ANQGSEA. V lost 4 bases to trimming and J lost 6 bases, with 14 bases between them. The CDR3 has 13 amino acids. CDR3 in amino acids: CSVVGGLVDTQYF. Here the CDR3 DNA reads TGCAGCGTTGTTGGAGGGTTGGTGGATACGCAGTATTTT.

This clonotype showed up just a few times. The J gene is TRBJ2-1, the V gene TRBV11-3; D not certain. Germline V CDR1 and CDR2: SGHNT, YENEEA. CDR3 length: 23 residues. Trimming pared 1 base from V and 0 bases from J, leaving 31 bases between. Written as DNA, the CDR3 is TGTGCCAGCAGCTTAGTGAGGTTCCTGGCCTTCGAACCAACCATTAACTCCTACAATGAGCAGTTCTTC. This encodes CASSLVRFLAFEPTINSYNEQFF. The full variable domain, its missing parts supplied by reference TRBV11-3 and TRBJ2-1, is EAGVVQSPRYKIIEKKQPVAFWCNPISGHNTLYWYLQNLGQGPELLIRYENEEAVDDSQLPKDRFSAERLKGVDSTLKIQPAELGDSAVYLCASSLVRFLAFEPTINSYNEQFFGPGTRLTVL.

This clonotype has a single count. The CDR3 nucleotides read TGTGCCAGCAGCTTAGAATGGGGACAGGGGGCGCTGGGTTCCCTGGGAGCTTTCTTT. This translates into CASSLEWGQGALGSLGAFF. The rearrangement uses TRBV7-6 and TRBJ1-1; 12 nucleotides align to TRBD1. The CDR3 sequence is 19 residues long. V dropped 1 base and J dropped 10; count of bases not matched to a gene: 19. The V gene's germline CDR1 is SGHVS and CDR2 FNYEAQ.

This clonotype was seen more than once but under ten times. This chain links TRBV28 with TRBJ2-1; TRBD2 might be the D (6 bases). This CDR3 has 12 residues. With 3 bases removed from V and 9 bases from J, the gap between germline ends came to 9 bases. Per germline, CDR1 MDHEN and CDR2 SYDVKM. The CDR3 loop reads CASSFVGLEQFF. CDR3 in DNA: TGTGCCAGCAGTTTTGTGGGACTTGAGCAGTTCTTC.

There are a few counts of this clonotype. The CDR3 loop is CASSIGTYEQYF. The CDR3 nucleotides are TGTGCCAGCAGTATCGGGACCTACGAGCAGTACTTC. The chain joins TRBV12-3 or TRBV12-4 to TRBJ2-7, with D possibly matching TRBD2 (5 bases). CDR3 length: 12 residues. V was pared by 5 bases and J by 2 bases, with 7 bases between.

The table lists this clonotype with a few counts. The chain joins TRBV19 to TRBJ2-1; 8 bases map to TRBD1. This CDR3 has 15 amino acids. Germline loops: CDR1 LNHDA, CDR2 SQIVND (reference sequence). The V segment lost 2 bases and the J segment 9 bases; nucleotides outside the gene matches: 9. The CDR3, as DNA: TGTGCCAGTAGTATAAGCGGGCAGGGGGCCAGTGAGCAGTTCTTC. It encodes CASSISGQGASEQFF.

This clonotype was picked up a small number of times. The chain recombines TRBV14 with TRBJ2-7; D remains ambiguous. The CDR3 covers 13 residues. Germline CDR1 and CDR2: SGHDN and FVKESK. V lost 1 base, J lost 5 bases, and 9 bases lay in between. This chain's CDR3 is CASSQVRPHEQYF. CDR3 DNA sequence: TGTGCCAGCAGCCAAGTCAGGCCCCACGAGCAGTACTTC.

The V and J genes are TRBV3-1 and TRBJ2-7, with TRBD2 identical over 8 bases. The length of the CDR3 is 14 residues. From germline, CDR1 is LGHDT and CDR2 YNNKEL (reference sequence). V gave up 3 bases and J gave up 4 bases; unmatched junction bases: 5. CDR3 nucleotide sequence: TGTGCCAGCAGCCACGGTAGCGGGATGTACGAGCAGTACTTC. This translates into CASSHGSGMYEQYF.

This clonotype was detected only a few times. V usage is TRBV7-9 and J usage is TRBJ2-7; 9 bases are a match to TRBD1. Germline assignment: CDR1 SEHNR and CDR2 FQNEAQ (reference sequence). V trimming: 1 base; J trimming: 3 bases; junction bases outside the gene matches: 4. CDR3 length: 15 amino acids. Written as DNA, the CDR3 is TGTGCCAGCAGCTTAGAAACAGGGGGCCGCTACGAGCAGTACTTC. Amino acids: CASSLETGGRYEQYF.

This clonotype was seen more than once but under ten times. The chain is built from TRBV27 and TRBJ2-2; TRBD2 is a possible D gene (6 bases). V lost 6 bases and J lost 5, with 25 bases in between. From germline, CDR1 is MNHEY and CDR2 SMNVEV (reference sequence). The CDR3 is 18 residues long. The CDR3: CASSWALSTAGTTGELFF. Here the CDR3 DNA reads TGTGCCAGCAGCTGGGCATTAAGTACCGCAGGGACTACCGGGGAGCTGTTTTTT.

The sample holds a few counts of this clonotype. The rearrangement uses TRBV19 and TRBJ1-1; no reliable D call. Between the trimmed V and J ends, which lost 0 bases and 10 bases, there was a span of 18 bases. The CDR3 extends over 15 amino acids. CDR1 is LNHDA, CDR2 SQIVND, per germline (reference sequence). The CDR3 bases are TGTGCCAGTAGTATAGATCGTACGGTCCTCCGGGGAGCTTTCTTT. Protein: CASSIDRTVLRGAFF.

The chain is built from TRBV6-5 and TRBJ2-1; unclear D gene. Germline lookup yields CDR1 MNHEY and CDR2 SVGAGI. The CDR3 has 14 residues. V was clipped by 3 bases and J by 5 bases, with 11 bases between them. The CDR3 DNA reads as TGTGCCAGCAGTTATTTTTATCGCGACAATGAGCAGTTCTTC. Its translation is CASSYFYRDNEQFF.

This clonotype was counted a few times. The V call is TRBV7-9, the J call TRBJ2-5, with 8 positions matching TRBD1. After removal of 10 bases from V and 5 bases from J, the junction contained 12 bases not matched to a gene. Germline CDR1 and CDR2: SEHNR and FQNEAQ (reference sequence). The CDR3 runs 14 residues. The CDR3 region has the DNA TGTGCCACCCTGGCAGGGGGCTCGAGGGAGACCCAGTACTTC. This encodes CATLAGGSRETQYF.

The chain employs TRBV6-2 or TRBV6-3 and TRBJ2-1, with no clear D. V lost 4 bases to trimming and J lost 8 bases, with 3 bases between them. Germline V gene data show CDR1 as MNHEY and CDR2 as SVGEGT. This CDR3 is built from 10 residues. CDR3 sequence reads: CASSFYEQFF. The CDR3, as DNA: TGTGCCAGCAGTTTCTATGAGCAGTTCTTC.

V and J are TRBV29-1 and TRBJ2-2; 8 bases align to TRBD2. CDR3 length: 14 amino acids. The V gene end was trimmed by 7 bases and the J gene end by 7 bases; junction bases not matched to a gene: 11. Germline CDR1 reads SQVTM; CDR2 reads ANQGSEA. The DNA of the CDR3 is TGCAGCGCTAACGCGGGGGGCCCCGGCGGGGAGCTGTTTTTT. Translation: CSANAGGPGGELFF.

The V call is TRBV6-1, the J call TRBJ2-7, with D unresolved. The V and J ends lost 7 bases and 1 base respectively, with 14 bases between them. Per germline, CDR1 MNHNS and CDR2 SASEGT. There are 14 residues in the CDR3. The CDR3 loop reads CASIPWFGSYEQYF. CDR3 sequence (DNA): TGTGCCAGCATCCCCTGGTTCGGATCCTACGAGCAGTACTTC.

DNA for the CDR3: TGTGCCATCAGTGAGTCGGGTGCTCGAGCGGGTTCCTACGAGCAGTACTTC. Its translation is CAISESGARAGSYEQYF. The V gene is TRBV10-3, the J gene TRBJ2-7, with a weak D call TRBD2 (6 bases). CDR1 is ENHRY, CDR2 SYGVKD, per germline. This CDR3 has 17 residues. V dropped 0 bases and J dropped 1 base, with 16 bases sitting between them.

This chain links TRBV9 with TRBJ1-2, with D unclear. This CDR3 region has 15 residues. Trimming removed 1 base from V and 0 bases from J, with 10 bases in between. Germline values: CDR1 SGDLS, CDR2 YYNGEE. The CDR3 sequence: CASSVSRDSNYGYTF. CDR3 nucleotides: TGTGCCAGCAGCGTATCCCGGGATTCTAACTATGGCTACACCTTC.